This entry describes one T cell receptor beta chain. This record belongs to a study of T cells expressing NK-cell markers. About the research overall: Sequenced donors, eight in total, included seven who were HCMV-seropositive and one who was seronegative.

The TCR beta cDNA came from 5'RACE template switching with UMIs. TCRdb reanalyzed the 5' RACE reads, giving one entry per CDR3 protein sequence and no DNA. This table holds 550,000 to 600,000 distinct CDR3 sequences. CDR1 is LGHNT and CDR2 is FRNRAP in the germline V gene. The length of the CDR3 is 11 residues. The chain uses TRBV12-5 and TRBJ2-1; TCRdb lists TRBD1, though no DNA is available to test this call. Sequenced sample: blood T cells: a sorted CD56 or NKG2C T cell subset, CD4+ or CD8+ T cells, or bulk PBMC T cells (not recorded which). This receptor was taken from a man younger than 35 in good health. CDR3 protein: CASGGGDEQFF.